These T cell receptor beta chains were read from a single sample in a study of vaccination and CD4 T cells after COVID-19. TCRdb reprocessed the PCR reads with MiXCR, giving one entry per CDR3 protein. The sample consists of about 15,000 distinct CDR3 sequences, around 69% of them appearing once. Sequenced material: CD4+ T cells from blood, taken after SARS-CoV-2 vaccination. These receptors all stem from a human donor who had recovered from COVID-19. The CDR3 runs from the conserved cysteine through the conserved F or W. Fields, in order: clone size, V gene, D gene, J gene, CDR3 DNA, CDR3 protein. A D gene is named only where the DNA matches it firmly. Some rows have no size entry. The others give once, few or many, or a class for an expanded clone.

clone size: few
V gene: TRBV15
D gene: NA
J gene: TRBJ1-6
CDR3 DNA: TGTGCCACCAGCCCAGGGAGGTTGAACAATTCACCCCTCCACTTT
CDR3 protein: CATSPGRLNNSPLHF

clone size: once
V gene: TRBV14
D gene: NA
J gene: TRBJ1-1
CDR3 DNA: TGTGCCAGCAGCCAAGAAAGGCAGGGGTCTCGTGCTTTCTTT
CDR3 protein: CASSQERQGSRAFF

clone size: NA
V gene: TRBV27
D gene: TRBD1
J gene: TRBJ2-7
CDR3 DNA: TGTGCCACCCACCCGACAGGGCGAATCTACGAGCAGTACTTC
CDR3 protein: CATHPTGRIYEQYF

clone size: NA
V gene: TRBV6-2/TRBV6-3
D gene: NA
J gene: TRBJ2-7
CDR3 DNA: TGTGCCAGCAGTTACGGGGTATCCTACGAGCAGTACTTC
CDR3 protein: CASSYGVSYEQYF

clone size: few
V gene: TRBV20-1
D gene: NA
J gene: TRBJ1-3
CDR3 DNA: TGCAGTGCTAGGGCCCCGACAGGCTCTGGAAACACCATATATTTT
CDR3 protein: CSARAPTGSGNTIYF

clone size: NA
V gene: TRBV7-3
D gene: TRBD1
J gene: TRBJ2-5
CDR3 DNA: TGTGCCAGCAGTCAGGGGGCATGGGAGACCCAGTACTTC
CDR3 protein: CASSQGAWETQYF

clone size: NA
V gene: TRBV28
D gene: NA
J gene: TRBJ2-3
CDR3 DNA: TGTGCCACCGCCCGGGCCTGGGCAGATACGCAGTATTTT
CDR3 protein: CATARAWADTQYF

clone size: once
V gene: TRBV6-1
D gene: TRBD1
J gene: TRBJ1-2
CDR3 DNA: TGTGCCAGCCTACCGGGACAGGGTCGGGGCTACACCTTC
CDR3 protein: CASLPGQGRGYTF

clone size: NA
V gene: TRBV20-1
D gene: TRBD1
J gene: TRBJ2-5
CDR3 DNA: TGCAGTGCTAGGTACAGGGGGCTACAAGAGACCCAGTACTTC
CDR3 protein: CSARYRGLQETQYF

clone size: once
V gene: TRBV27
D gene: TRBD1
J gene: TRBJ1-6
CDR3 DNA: TGTGCCAGCAGTTGGGGGGCAGGGGGTAATTCACCCCTCCACTTT
CDR3 protein: CASSWGAGGNSPLHF

clone size: once
V gene: TRBV20-1
D gene: NA
J gene: TRBJ1-1
CDR3 DNA: TGCAGTGCTTCGCACCGGTCTGGAGCTTTCTTT
CDR3 protein: CSASHRSGAFF

clone size: NA
V gene: TRBV6-5
D gene: TRBD2
J gene: TRBJ2-3
CDR3 DNA: TGTGCCAGCAGTTACCCGGGACTAGCGGGAGGCCGCACAGATACGCAGTATTTT
CDR3 protein: CASSYPGLAGGRTDTQYF

clone size: NA
V gene: TRBV6-1
D gene: TRBD2
J gene: TRBJ2-4
CDR3 DNA: TGTGCCAGCAGTGAATACCAGCGGGAGGGCCTAGGGACCAAAAACATTCAGTACTTC
CDR3 protein: CASSEYQREGLGTKNIQYF

clone size: NA
V gene: TRBV20-1
D gene: NA
J gene: TRBJ2-3
CDR3 DNA: TGCAGTGCTAGTGAACCTAGGGTGGGACGGAATACGCAGTATTTT
CDR3 protein: CSASEPRVGRNTQYF

clone size: NA
V gene: TRBV7-9
D gene: NA
J gene: TRBJ1-1
CDR3 DNA: TGTGCCAGCAGCCCTAGGGGGTTCACTGAAGCTTTCTTT
CDR3 protein: CASSPRGFTEAFF

clone size: once
V gene: TRBV7-2
D gene: NA
J gene: TRBJ2-7
CDR3 DNA: TGTGCCAGCAGCTCCCATCAAGGGGGGGGCCTCGAGCAGTACTTC
CDR3 protein: CASSSHQGGGLEQYF

clone size: NA
V gene: TRBV20-1
D gene: NA
J gene: TRBJ2-3
CDR3 DNA: TGCAGTGCTAAGAAGGACCCTAGCACAGATACGCAGTATTTT
CDR3 protein: CSAKKDPSTDTQYF

clone size: NA
V gene: TRBV7-9
D gene: TRBD2
J gene: TRBJ2-1
CDR3 DNA: TGTGCCAGCAGCCTAGGACTAGCGGATAACAATGAGCAGTTCTTC
CDR3 protein: CASSLGLADNNEQFF

clone size: NA
V gene: TRBV28
D gene: NA
J gene: TRBJ2-3
CDR3 DNA: TGTGCCAGCAGTTTCGGCACGCAGTATTTT
CDR3 protein: CASSFGTQYF

clone size: NA
V gene: TRBV7-3
D gene: NA
J gene: TRBJ2-3
CDR3 DNA: TGTGCCAGCAGCTTATCGTCCTCCCCCCACAAAGATACGCAGTATTTT
CDR3 protein: CASSLSSSPHKDTQYF

clone size: NA
V gene: TRBV7-2
D gene: NA
J gene: TRBJ2-3
CDR3 DNA: TGTGCCAGCAGCTTAGATCCGCTAAGCACAGATACGCAGTATTTT
CDR3 protein: CASSLDPLSTDTQYF

clone size: NA
V gene: TRBV30
D gene: NA
J gene: TRBJ2-7
CDR3 DNA: TGTGCCTGGAATGGCGGGACCTACGAGCAATACTTC
CDR3 protein: CAWNGGTYEQYF

clone size: NA
V gene: TRBV20-1
D gene: TRBD2
J gene: TRBJ2-5
CDR3 DNA: TGCAGTGCTCCTTACGGGGGGGGAGAGACCCAGTACTTC
CDR3 protein: CSAPYGGGETQYF

clone size: NA
V gene: TRBV2
D gene: NA
J gene: TRBJ2-3
CDR3 DNA: TGTGCCAGCAGTGAATATCGTATAGCCGTAAATACGCAGTATTTT
CDR3 protein: CASSEYRIAVNTQYF

clone size: NA
V gene: TRBV2
D gene: TRBD1
J gene: TRBJ2-5
CDR3 DNA: TGTGCCAGCGCCCCCGGGACAGGGGAAGAGACCCAGTACTTC
CDR3 protein: CASAPGTGEETQYF

clone size: NA
V gene: TRBV6-1
D gene: NA
J gene: TRBJ2-1
CDR3 DNA: TGTGCCAGCAAGGGGAGTGCTCGAAATGAGCAGTTCTTC
CDR3 protein: CASKGSARNEQFF

clone size: NA
V gene: TRBV20-1
D gene: TRBD2
J gene: TRBJ2-7
CDR3 DNA: TGCAGTGCTAAGCGGGATCGGTACGAGCAGTACTTC
CDR3 protein: CSAKRDRYEQYF

clone size: NA
V gene: TRBV6-1
D gene: NA
J gene: TRBJ2-7
CDR3 DNA: TGTGCCAGCATAAGGACAGCTTCCCTAGGGGCCTACGAGCAGTACTTC
CDR3 protein: CASIRTASLGAYEQYF

clone size: NA
V gene: TRBV11-2
D gene: NA
J gene: TRBJ2-5
CDR3 DNA: TGTGCCAGCAGTCGACAGCAAGAGACCCAGTACTTC
CDR3 protein: CASSRQQETQYF

clone size: NA
V gene: TRBV20-1
D gene: TRBD2
J gene: TRBJ2-4
CDR3 DNA: TGCAGTGCTCCTGATATTCCGGGGGGAAACATTCAGTACTTC
CDR3 protein: CSAPDIPGGNIQYF

clone size: few
V gene: TRBV7-2
D gene: NA
J gene: TRBJ1-5
CDR3 DNA: TGTGCCAGCTCCGTGGCACCTGTGGGTCAGCCCCAGCATTTT
CDR3 protein: CASSVAPVGQPQHF

clone size: NA
V gene: TRBV2
D gene: NA
J gene: TRBJ1-5
CDR3 DNA: TGTGCCAGCAGGTTGAGCAATCAGCCCCAGCATTTT
CDR3 protein: CASRLSNQPQHF

clone size: NA
V gene: TRBV4-3
D gene: NA
J gene: TRBJ2-5
CDR3 DNA: TGCGCCAGCAGCCAAGAATCTCGGCTAGATACCCAGTACTTC
CDR3 protein: CASSQESRLDTQYF